These 26 T cell receptor beta chains originate from one sample sequenced in a study of response to subunit inactivated influenza vaccine. Each CDR3 protein gets one entry after TCRdb re-called the RT-PCR reads with MiXCR. The sample holds 300,000 to 350,000 distinct CDR3 sequences, 21% seen once. Sequencing was performed on PBMCs from blood, taken about 20 months after vaccination. The receptors shown here come from a man between 50 and 75 years old who received an inactivated influenza vaccine.

A few counts support this clonotype. The chain recombines TRBV9 with TRBJ1-6, with 7 positions matching TRBD1. This CDR3 has 16 amino acids. With 0 bases clipped from V and 7 bases from J, the junction kept 7 bases outside the gene matches. Germline-derived CDR1 and CDR2 are SGDLS and YYNGEE. The CDR3 loop is CASSVGQGMGNSPLHF. The DNA for the CDR3 is TGTGCCAGCAGCGTAGGACAGGGAATGGGGAATTCACCCCTCCACTTT.

The table lists this clonotype with a few counts. This chain links TRBV7-2 with TRBJ2-1; 11 nucleotides line up with TRBD2. The CDR3 runs 15 residues. Germline loops: CDR1 SGHTA, CDR2 FQGNSA. V lost 1 base and J lost 9; bases outside the gene matches: 5. Here the CDR3 reads CASSLEISGRGEQFF. The CDR3 DNA follows: TGTGCCAGCAGCTTAGAAATTAGCGGGAGGGGTGAGCAGTTCTTC.

This chain joins TRBV15 and TRBJ2-7; no firm D call. Trimming pared 1 base from V and 5 bases from J, leaving 9 bases between. Germline V gene lookup returns CDR1 LNHNV and CDR2 YYDKDF (reference sequence). The CDR3 covers 13 residues. CDR3 loop: CATSRATYHEQYF. CDR3 sequence (DNA): TGTGCCACCAGCAGAGCGACTTACCACGAGCAGTACTTC.

In its sample, this clonotype was seen a few times. The chain carries TRBV4-3 and TRBJ2-5, with 10 bases lining up with TRBD1. CDR1 and CDR2 from the germline V gene are LGHNA and YSLEER. The CDR3 spans 17 residues. Unmatched junction bases numbered 10, after V lost 2 bases and J lost 4 bases. This CDR3 is CASSQNFPGTGVETQYF. CDR3 DNA: TGCGCCAGCAGCCAAAACTTTCCCGGGACAGGGGTAGAGACCCAGTACTTC.

This clonotype was seen a single time. V usage is TRBV5-1 and J usage is TRBJ2-7, with TRBD1 matching 7 bases. CDR1 is SGHRS and CDR2 is YFSETQ in the germline V gene. The ends lost 4 bases at V and 2 bases at J; junction bases unmatched: 9. This CDR3 has 15 amino acids. The CDR3: CASSPSTGKPYEQYF. CDR3 nucleotide sequence: TGCGCCAGCAGCCCATCGACAGGGAAACCCTACGAGCAGTACTTC.

In the case of this clonotype: A much larger clonotype is one base distant, so this may be a read error. CDR3 DNA: TGTGCCAGCAGCTTATGGGGGGAGGATACGAAGTATTTT. Amino acids: CASSLWGEDTKYF. V gene TRBV7-2 combines with J gene TRBJ2-3, with D possibly being TRBD2 (6 bases). The CDR3 extends over 13 amino acids. Looked up from germline, CDR1 is SGHTA and CDR2 is FQGNSA.

The V call is TRBV6-5, the J call TRBJ2-5; TRBD1 might be the D (5 bases). The V gene lost 2 bases and the J gene lost 2 bases, with 12 bases spanning the gap. This CDR3 has 15 amino acids. Germline CDR1 and CDR2: MNHEY and SVGAGI. CDR3 DNA sequence: TGTGCCAGCAGTTACGCTGGGGCTGCACAAGAGACCCAGTACTTC. Translating gives CASSYAGAAQETQYF.

This clonotype was seen a few times. The chain combines TRBV28 with TRBJ2-3; D may be TRBD2 (6 bases). Germline V gene sequence: CDR1 MDHEN, CDR2 SYDVKM. The CDR3 has 16 amino acids. V was trimmed by 1 base and J by 4 bases, leaving 15 bases between them. As DNA, the CDR3 is TGTGCCAGCAGTTTATTGGCTCTATGGGGGGCAGATACGCAGTATTTT. Its translation: CASSLLALWGADTQYF. Full variable domain (missing parts from reference TRBV28 and TRBJ2-3): DVKVTQSSRYLVKRTGEKVFLECVQDMDHENMFWYRQDPGLGLRLIYFSYDVKMKEKGDIPEGYSVSREKKERFSLILESASTNQTSMYLCASSLLALWGADTQYFGPGTRLTVL.

The genes are TRBV7-6 and TRBJ2-5; D is uncertain. Trimming shortened V by 5 bases and J by 4 bases, and 11 bases separated the two germline ends. This CDR3 has 13 amino acids. Germline V lookup: CDR1 SGHVS, CDR2 FNYEAQ. The CDR3 here is CASSPLQRETQYF. CDR3 nucleotide sequence: TGTGCCAGCAGCCCATTACAGAGAGAGACCCAGTACTTC. Complete variable domain (other parts from reference TRBV7-6 and TRBJ2-5): GAGVSQSPRYKVTKRGQDVALRCDPISGHVSLYWYRQALGQGPEFLTYFNYEAQQDKSGLPNDRFSAERPEGSISTLTIQRTEQRDSAMYRCASSPLQRETQYFGPGTRLLVL.

A few counts support this clonotype. V gene TRBV5-4 combines with J gene TRBJ1-5, with D tentatively TRBD1 (5 bases). Germline V gene data show CDR1 as SGHNT and CDR2 as YYREEE (reference sequence). The CDR3 length is 15 residues. Trimming took off 2 bases at V and 6 bases at J, with 15 bases between the two ends. The CDR3 sequence is CASSFGGAVGQPQHF. CDR3 bases: TGTGCCAGCAGCTTTGGCGGGGCCGTCGGTCAGCCCCAGCATTTT.

This rearrangement joins TRBV20-1 to TRBJ1-3, with D unresolved. Germline V gene lookup returns CDR1 DFQATT and CDR2 SNEGSKA (reference sequence). Trimming shortened V by 3 bases and J by 1 base, and 7 bases separated the two germline ends. The CDR3 totals 13 residues. The chain's CDR3 is CSARSGSGNTIYF. The DNA of the CDR3 is TGCAGTGCTAGGTCGGGGTCTGGAAACACCATATATTTT.

This chain uses TRBV23-1 with TRBJ2-5; D unresolved. TRBV23-1 is an open reading frame whose function is uncertain. Trimming pared 4 bases from V and 1 base from J, leaving 16 bases between. This CDR3 has 16 amino acids. CDR3 in DNA: TGCGCCAGCAGTCTTCCTATATGTACCAGCCAAGAGACCCAGTACTTC. Protein sequence: CASSLPICTSQETQYF.

This clonotype was seen a few times. This chain uses TRBV7-3 with TRBJ2-2; D unclear. Per the germline V gene, CDR1 is SGHTA and CDR2 is FQGTGA. This CDR3 has 15 amino acids. V gave up 4 bases and J gave up 0 bases, with 9 bases separating them. This CDR3 is CASSSSRSNTGELFF. The CDR3 DNA is TGTGCCAGCAGCTCTTCAAGGTCGAACACCGGGGAGCTGTTTTTT.

This clonotype came up a few times. This chain links TRBV10-3 with TRBJ2-2; 10 bases align to TRBD2. The germline V gene encodes CDR1 ENHRY and CDR2 SYGVKD. The V and J ends lost 7 bases and 0 bases, in that order; junction bases with no gene match: 5. This CDR3 is 16 amino acids long. The CDR3 nucleotides are TGTGCCATCACTGCTAGCGGGGGCCCGAACACCGGGGAGCTGTTTTTT. Translation gives CAITASGGPNTGELFF.

This clonotype was detected only a few times. The V call is TRBV6-5, the J call TRBJ2-1; 7 bases map to TRBD2. J gave up 9 bases and V 8 bases, and 10 bases lay outside the gene matches. Germline assignment: CDR1 MNHEY and CDR2 SVGAGI. The CDR3 extends over 13 amino acids. CDR3 loop: CASRWKGGGEQFF. The CDR3 coding sequence is TGTGCCAGCCGTTGGAAGGGCGGGGGTGAGCAGTTCTTC.

V usage is TRBV3-1 and J usage is TRBJ2-1; D is uncertain. Germline loops: CDR1 LGHDT, CDR2 YNNKEL (reference sequence). The CDR3 sequence is 15 residues long. Trimming removed 0 bases at V and 4 bases at J, with 10 bases between. DNA of the CDR3: TGTGCCAGCAGCCAAGAAGGCAGAATATACAATGAGCAGTTCTTC. It translates to CASSQEGRIYNEQFF.

The V and J genes are TRBV5-3 and TRBJ2-6, with 8 nucleotides matching TRBD1. TRBV5-3 belongs to the ORF category, with a function that is uncertain. Trimming cost V 8 bases and J 2 bases; bases outside gene matches: 12. The CDR3 loop spans 17 amino acids. CDR3 coding DNA: TGTGCCAGGAGCCCTAGACCGGACAGGGCTGGGGCCAACGTCCTGACTTTC. Its protein product is CARSPRPDRAGANVLTF.

The rearrangement links TRBV2 to TRBJ2-4; the D call may be TRBD1 or TRBD2 (6 bases each). Germline CDR1 and CDR2: SNHLY and FYNNEI. V dropped 5 bases and J dropped 4 bases, with 12 bases sitting between them. The CDR3 is made up of 14 amino acids. The CDR3 loop is CASSKGGAKNIQYF. CDR3 nucleotide sequence: TGTGCCAGCAGTAAGGGGGGAGCTAAAAACATTCAGTACTTC.

This clonotype was seen more than once but under ten times. The chain joins TRBV14 to TRBJ1-2; 7 bases map to TRBD1. V trimming: 4 bases; J trimming: 2 bases; junction bases outside the gene matches: 7. This CDR3 region has 15 residues. Germline V CDR1 and CDR2: SGHDN, FVKESK. CDR3 coding DNA: TGTGCCAGCAGCCCGGGGACAGTAAAGAACTATGGCTACACCTTC. Its translation: CASSPGTVKNYGYTF.

This clonotype appeared a few times. This chain connects TRBV7-2 to TRBJ2-5; D gene ambiguous. Germline-derived CDR1 and CDR2 are SGHTA and FQGNSA. V was pared by 1 base and J by 5 bases, with 8 bases between. The CDR3 runs 13 residues. This chain's CDR3 is CASSLVFRETQYF. The CDR3 nucleotides read TGTGCCAGCAGCTTAGTGTTCCGCGAGACCCAGTACTTC.

Many counts were recorded for this clonotype. This rearrangement joins TRBV29-1 to TRBJ2-1, with a tentative D call TRBD2 (5 bases). CDR3 length equals 9 residues. V was pared by 3 bases and J by 15 bases, with 9 bases between. CDR1 is SQVTM and CDR2 is ANQGSEA in the germline V gene. The chain's CDR3 is CSVETNRFF. CDR3 in DNA: TGCAGCGTTGAGACTAATCGGTTCTTC.

This clonotype was recorded many times. The chain joins TRBV29-1 to TRBJ2-3, with D perhaps matching TRBD1 (5 bases). Germline-derived CDR1 and CDR2 are SQVTM and ANQGSEA. The V gene lost 4 bases and the J gene lost 2 bases, with 7 bases spanning the gap. This CDR3 comprises 12 residues. The DNA for the CDR3 is TGCAGCGTTGCCGGACACACAGATACGCAGTATTTT. Translation: CSVAGHTDTQYF.

The chain recombines TRBV7-2 with TRBJ2-1; 10 bases are a match to TRBD2. V lost 6 bases, J lost 3 bases, and 8 bases stayed unmatched. This CDR3 has 16 amino acids. Per the germline V gene, CDR1 is SGHTA and CDR2 is FQGNSA. In DNA form, the CDR3 reads TGTGCCAGCAGTCGAACCGCTAGCGGGAGCTACAATGAGCAGTTCTTC. Residues: CASSRTASGSYNEQFF.

The chain has TRBV7-3 and TRBJ2-7; 16 bases agree with TRBD2. Germline trimming cut 0 bases from V and 6 bases from J; bases unmatched to any gene: 5. CDR3 length: 17 residues. Germline CDR1 and CDR2: SGHTA and FQGTGA. As DNA, the CDR3 is TGTGCCAGCAGCTTAACGGGACTAGCGGGAGGGCCAGGCGAGCAGTACTTC. It yields the protein CASSLTGLAGGPGEQYF.

The rearrangement uses TRBV24-1 and TRBJ2-1; maybe TRBD2 (6 bases). From germline, CDR1 is KGHDR and CDR2 SFDVKD. The CDR3 extends over 14 amino acids. V lost 7 bases and J lost 5, with 14 bases in between. CDR3 coding DNA: TGTGCCACCAGCGACCGGGACTGGAACAATGAGCAGTTCTTC. This sequence encodes CATSDRDWNNEQFF.

This clonotype was counted between two and nine times. The rearrangement uses TRBV18 and TRBJ1-2; D is uncertain. V lost 8 bases to trimming and J lost 8 bases, with 18 bases between them. CDR1 KGHSH and CDR2 LQKENI come from the germline V gene. The CDR3 covers 13 residues. The CDR3 DNA is TGTGCCAGCGCGGCTAGGGAGAGAGAAGGCTACACCTTC. Residues: CASAAREREGYTF.